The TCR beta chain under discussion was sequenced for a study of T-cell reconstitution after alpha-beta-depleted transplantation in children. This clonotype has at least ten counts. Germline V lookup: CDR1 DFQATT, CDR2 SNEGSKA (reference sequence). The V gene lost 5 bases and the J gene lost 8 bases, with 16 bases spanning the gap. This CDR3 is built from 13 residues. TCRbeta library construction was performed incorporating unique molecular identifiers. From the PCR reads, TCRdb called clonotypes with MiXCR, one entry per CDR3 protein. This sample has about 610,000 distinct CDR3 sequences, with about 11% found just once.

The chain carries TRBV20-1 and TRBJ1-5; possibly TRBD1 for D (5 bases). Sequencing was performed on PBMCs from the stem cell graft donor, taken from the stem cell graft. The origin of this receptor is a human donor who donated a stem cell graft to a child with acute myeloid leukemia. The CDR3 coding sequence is TGCAGTGCTTTAACCGGGGCCGCAAAGCCCCAGCATTTT. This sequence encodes CSALTGAAKPQHF.